Sequencing of this TCR beta chain was carried out in a study of CD8 T cells in ankylosing spondylitis. General observations from the study: Clones tied to disease were said to be significantly enriched in matched ankylosing spondylitis synovial fluid.

In the case of this clonotype: The antigen remains unidentified.

A single record per CDR3 protein comes from TCRdb applying MiXCR to the 5' RACE reads. The table includes under 250,000 distinct CDR3 sequences, approximately 30% detected once. This clonotype was sampled from a male donor with ankylosing spondylitis or in good health (not recorded which). The specimen sequenced was blood, either unsorted or a sorted T cell fraction (not recorded which).

DNA of the CDR3: TGCAGCGTTGAAGATAGTGGGGATACCTACGAGCAGTACTTC. This translates into CSVEDSGDTYEQYF. The V and J genes are TRBV29-1 and TRBJ2-7; D is ambiguous. The CDR3 contains 14 residues. Looked up from germline, CDR1 is SQVTM and CDR2 is ANQGSEA. Deletions cut 0 bases from V and 2 bases from J, with 11 bases between.